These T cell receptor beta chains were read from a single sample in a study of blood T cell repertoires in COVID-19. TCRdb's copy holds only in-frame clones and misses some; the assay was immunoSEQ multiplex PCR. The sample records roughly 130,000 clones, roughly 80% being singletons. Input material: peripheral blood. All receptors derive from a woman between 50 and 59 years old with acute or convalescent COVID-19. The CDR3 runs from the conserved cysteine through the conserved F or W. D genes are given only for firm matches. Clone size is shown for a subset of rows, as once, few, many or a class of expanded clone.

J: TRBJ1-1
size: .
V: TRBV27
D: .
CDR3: CASRIRGEMNTEAFF
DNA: TGTGCCAGCAGGATCAGGGGCGAGATGAACACTGAAGCTTTCTTT

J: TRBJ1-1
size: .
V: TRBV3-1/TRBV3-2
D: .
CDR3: CASSQDGGPTEAFF
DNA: TGTGCCAGCAGCCAAGATGGTGGGCCCACTGAAGCTTTCTTT

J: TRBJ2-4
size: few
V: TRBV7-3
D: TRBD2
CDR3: CASSPMGGSIQYF
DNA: TGTGCCAGCAGCCCAATGGGGGGGAGCATTCAGTACTTC

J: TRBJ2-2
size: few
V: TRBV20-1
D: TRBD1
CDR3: CSASKGTGGTGELFF
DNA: TGCAGTGCTAGTAAGGGGACAGGGGGGACCGGGGAGCTGTTTTTT

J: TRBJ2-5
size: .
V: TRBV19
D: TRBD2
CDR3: CASSITSGGYLTQETQYF
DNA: TGTGCCAGTAGTATCACTAGCGGGGGTTACCTCACCCAAGAGACCCAGTACTTC

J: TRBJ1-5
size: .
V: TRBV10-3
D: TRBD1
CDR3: CAIRETGDSNQPQHF
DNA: TGTGCCATCCGAGAAACAGGGGATAGCAATCAGCCCCAGCATTTT

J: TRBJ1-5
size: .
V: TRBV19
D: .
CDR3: CASRQKQPGNQPQHF
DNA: TGTGCCAGTAGGCAAAAACAGCCGGGGAATCAGCCCCAGCATTTT

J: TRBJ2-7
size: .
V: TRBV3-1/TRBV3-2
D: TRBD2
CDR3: CASSQARGGGALFF
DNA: TGTGCCAGCAGCCAAGCGAGGGGCGGGGGGGCTTTGTTCTTC

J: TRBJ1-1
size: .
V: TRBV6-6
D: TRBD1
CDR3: CASSSETGGTEAFF
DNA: TGTGCCAGCAGTTCGGAAACAGGGGGCACTGAAGCTTTCTTT

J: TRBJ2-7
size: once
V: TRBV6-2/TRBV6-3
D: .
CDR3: CASSYSGRELQYF
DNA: TGTGCCAGCAGTTACTCGGGGCGCGAGTTGCAGTACTTC

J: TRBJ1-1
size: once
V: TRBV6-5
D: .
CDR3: CASSYGGIMNTEAFF
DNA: TGTGCCAGCAGTTACGGGGGGATCATGAACACTGAAGCTTTCTTT

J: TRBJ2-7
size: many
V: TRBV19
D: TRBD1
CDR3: CASSWTGGDEQYF
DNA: TGTGCCAGTAGCTGGACAGGGGGCGACGAGCAGTACTTC

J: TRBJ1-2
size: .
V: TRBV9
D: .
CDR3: CASSVGGGENYGYTF
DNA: TGTGCCAGCAGCGTAGGGGGAGGGGAAAACTATGGCTACACCTTC

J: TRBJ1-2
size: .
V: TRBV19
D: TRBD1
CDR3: CASTPGQGVDYGYTF
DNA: TGTGCCAGTACCCCCGGACAGGGGGTTGACTATGGCTACACCTTC

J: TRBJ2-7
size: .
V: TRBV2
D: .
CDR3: CASSVGTSSYEQYF
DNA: TGTGCCAGCAGTGTAGGGACATCTTCCTACGAGCAGTACTTC

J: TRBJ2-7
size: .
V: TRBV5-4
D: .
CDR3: CASSAGRPHEQYF
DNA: TGTGCCAGCAGCGCGGGACGCCCCCACGAGCAGTACTTC

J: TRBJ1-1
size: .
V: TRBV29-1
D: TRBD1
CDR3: CSVAGTGSTEAFF
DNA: TGCAGCGTTGCCGGGACAGGCAGCACTGAAGCTTTCTTT

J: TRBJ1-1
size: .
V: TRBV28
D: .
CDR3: CASSLLGPVNTEAFF
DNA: TGTGCCAGCAGTTTATTGGGCCCAGTGAACACTGAAGCTTTCTTT

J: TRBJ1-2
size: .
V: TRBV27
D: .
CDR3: CASSLAGAEGYTF
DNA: TGTGCCAGCAGTTTAGCAGGGGCTGAGGGCTACACCTTC

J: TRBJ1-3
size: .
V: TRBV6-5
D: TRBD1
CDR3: CASSRGQGNTIYF
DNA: TGTGCCAGCAGCAGGGGGCAAGGAAACACCATATATTTT

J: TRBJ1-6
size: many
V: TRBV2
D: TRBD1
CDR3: CASRVDRRAHSPLHF
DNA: TGTGCCAGCAGGGTGGACAGGAGGGCGCATTCACCCCTCCACTTT

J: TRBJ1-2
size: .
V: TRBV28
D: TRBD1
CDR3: CASSRQGSYGYTF
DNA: TGTGCCAGCAGTCGACAGGGAAGCTATGGCTACACCTTC

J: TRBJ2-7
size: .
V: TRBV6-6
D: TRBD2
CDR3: CASSLLAGAAFEQYF
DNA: TGTGCCAGCAGCCTACTAGCGGGGGCCGCATTTGAGCAGTACTTC

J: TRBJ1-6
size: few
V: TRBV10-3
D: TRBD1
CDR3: CAISSDRGISNSPLHF
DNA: TGTGCCATCAGCTCGGACAGGGGGATCTCTAATTCACCCCTCCACTTT

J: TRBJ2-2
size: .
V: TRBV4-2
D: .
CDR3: CASSPRGTGELFF
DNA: TGTGCCAGCAGCCCCAGGGGCACCGGGGAGCTGTTTTTT

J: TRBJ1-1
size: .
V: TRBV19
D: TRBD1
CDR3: CASSTQGAANTEAFF
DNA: TGTGCCAGTAGTACCCAGGGGGCGGCGAACACTGAAGCTTTCTTT

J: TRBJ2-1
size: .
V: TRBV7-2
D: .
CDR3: CASSPSLFSGSLYNEQFF
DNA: TGTGCCAGCAGCCCTAGCTTATTCAGTGGTTCCCTCTACAATGAGCAGTTCTTC

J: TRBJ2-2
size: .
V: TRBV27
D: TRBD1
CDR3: CASRRGQGYTGELFF
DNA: TGTGCCAGCAGGCGGGGACAGGGCTACACCGGGGAGCTGTTTTTT

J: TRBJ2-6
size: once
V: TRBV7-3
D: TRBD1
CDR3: CASSLTGDSADSGANVLTF
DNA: TGTGCCAGCAGCTTAACGGGGGACAGCGCGGACTCTGGGGCCAACGTCCTGACTTTC

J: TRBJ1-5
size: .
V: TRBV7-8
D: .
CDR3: CASSLAMRISPHQPQHF
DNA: TGTGCCAGCAGCTTAGCGATGCGGATAAGCCCCCATCAGCCCCAGCATTTT

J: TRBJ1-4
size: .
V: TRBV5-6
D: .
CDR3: CASSTTGYATNEKLFF
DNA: TGTGCCAGCAGCACTACAGGATACGCAACTAATGAAAAACTGTTTTTT

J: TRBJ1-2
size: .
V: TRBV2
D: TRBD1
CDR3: CASSAGQDYGYTF
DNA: TGTGCCAGCAGTGCGGGACAGGACTATGGCTACACCTTC

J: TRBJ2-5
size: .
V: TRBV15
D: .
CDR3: CATSWTDVQETQYF
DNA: TGTGCCACCAGCTGGACAGACGTACAAGAGACCCAGTACTTC

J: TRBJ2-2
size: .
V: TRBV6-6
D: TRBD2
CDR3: CASSPRTSGGAWDTGELFF
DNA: TGTGCCAGCAGTCCTCGGACTAGCGGGGGGGCTTGGGACACCGGGGAGCTGTTTTTT

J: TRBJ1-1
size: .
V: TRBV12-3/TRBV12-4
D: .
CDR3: CASSFREGTEAFF
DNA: TGTGCCAGCAGTTTTCGGGAAGGGACTGAAGCTTTCTTT

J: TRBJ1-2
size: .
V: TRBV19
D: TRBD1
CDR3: CASSVTGTRAGYTF
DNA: TGTGCCAGTAGTGTGACAGGGACCCGGGCTGGCTACACCTTC

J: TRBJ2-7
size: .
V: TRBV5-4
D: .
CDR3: CASSQDNSYEQYF
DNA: TGTGCCAGCAGCCAGGATAACTCCTACGAGCAGTACTTC

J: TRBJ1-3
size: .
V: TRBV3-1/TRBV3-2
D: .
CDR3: CASSQDLWGVSGNTIYF
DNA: TGTGCCAGCAGCCAAGATCTTTGGGGCGTCTCTGGAAACACCATATATTTT

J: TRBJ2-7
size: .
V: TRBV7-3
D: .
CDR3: CASSLGAPYEQYF
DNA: TGTGCCAGCAGCTTAGGGGCCCCCTACGAGCAGTACTTC

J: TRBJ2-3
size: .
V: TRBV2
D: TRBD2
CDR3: CASSVAGVNTDTQYF
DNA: TGTGCCAGCAGTGTGGCGGGGGTTAACACAGATACGCAGTATTTT

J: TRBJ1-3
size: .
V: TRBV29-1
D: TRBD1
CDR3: CSAHRGNTIYF
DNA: TGCAGCGCCCACAGGGGGAACACCATATATTTT

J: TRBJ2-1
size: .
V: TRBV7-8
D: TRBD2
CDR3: CASRTGLAGKYNEQFF
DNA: TGTGCCAGCAGAACGGGACTAGCGGGGAAGTACAATGAGCAGTTCTTC

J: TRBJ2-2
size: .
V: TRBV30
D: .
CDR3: CAWSVQSGELFF
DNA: TGTGCCTGGAGTGTCCAGTCCGGGGAGCTGTTTTTT

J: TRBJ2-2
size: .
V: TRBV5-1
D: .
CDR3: CASSLTRGTGELFF
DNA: TGCGCCAGCAGTCTAACCCGGGGCACCGGGGAGCTGTTTTTT

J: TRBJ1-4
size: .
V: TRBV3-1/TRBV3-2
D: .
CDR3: CASSSQTGEKLFF
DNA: TGTGCCAGCAGCAGCCAAACAGGGGAAAAACTGTTTTTT

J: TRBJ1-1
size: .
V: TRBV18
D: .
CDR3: CASSPLDTGTEAFF
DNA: TGTGCCAGCTCACCACTAGACACCGGCACTGAAGCTTTCTTT

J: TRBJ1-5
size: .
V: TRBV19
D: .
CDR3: CASSTQRGMGQPQHF
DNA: TGTGCCAGTAGTACCCAACGGGGGATGGGTCAGCCCCAGCATTTT

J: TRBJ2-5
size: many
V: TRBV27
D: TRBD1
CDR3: CASSLGQGLQETQYF
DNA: TGTGCCAGCAGTCTGGGACAGGGACTCCAAGAGACCCAGTACTTC